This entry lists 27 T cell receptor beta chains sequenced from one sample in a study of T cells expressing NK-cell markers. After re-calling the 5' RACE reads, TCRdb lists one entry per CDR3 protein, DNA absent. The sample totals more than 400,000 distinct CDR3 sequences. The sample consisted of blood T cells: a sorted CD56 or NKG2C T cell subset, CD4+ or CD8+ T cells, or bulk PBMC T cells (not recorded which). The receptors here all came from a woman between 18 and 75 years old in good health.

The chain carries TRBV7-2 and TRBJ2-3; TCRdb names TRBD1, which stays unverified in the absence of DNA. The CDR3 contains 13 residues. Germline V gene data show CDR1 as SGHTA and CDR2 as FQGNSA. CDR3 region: CASRRGGGDTQYF.

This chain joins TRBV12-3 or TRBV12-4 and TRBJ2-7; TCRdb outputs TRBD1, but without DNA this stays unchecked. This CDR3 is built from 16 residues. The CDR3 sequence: CASSFPAGTGNYEQYF.

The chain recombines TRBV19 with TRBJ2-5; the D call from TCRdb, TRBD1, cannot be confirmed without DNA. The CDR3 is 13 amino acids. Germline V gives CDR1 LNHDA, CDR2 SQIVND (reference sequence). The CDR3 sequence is CASFGPGRETQYF.

This chain's CDR3 is CASNVRAGGSTDTQYF. This chain connects TRBV7-2 to TRBJ2-3; TCRdb's assignment of TRBD2 cannot be checked, as there is no DNA. Germline V CDR1 and CDR2: SGHTA, FQGNSA. CDR3 length: 16 amino acids.

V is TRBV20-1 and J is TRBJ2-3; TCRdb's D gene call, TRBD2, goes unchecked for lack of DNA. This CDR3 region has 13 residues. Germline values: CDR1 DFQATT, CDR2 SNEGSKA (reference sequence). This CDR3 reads CSASVSGGDTQYF.

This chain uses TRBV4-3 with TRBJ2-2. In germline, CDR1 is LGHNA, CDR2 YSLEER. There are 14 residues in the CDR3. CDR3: CASSQDPKAGELFF.

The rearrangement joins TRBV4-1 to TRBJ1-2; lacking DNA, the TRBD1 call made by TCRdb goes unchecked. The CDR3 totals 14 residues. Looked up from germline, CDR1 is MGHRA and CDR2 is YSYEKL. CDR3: CASSQRTGGDGYTF.

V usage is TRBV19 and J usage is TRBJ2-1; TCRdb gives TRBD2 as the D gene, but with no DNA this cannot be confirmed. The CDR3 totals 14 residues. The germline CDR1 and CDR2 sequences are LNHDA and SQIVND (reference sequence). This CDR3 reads CASSPGTSGRGWFF.

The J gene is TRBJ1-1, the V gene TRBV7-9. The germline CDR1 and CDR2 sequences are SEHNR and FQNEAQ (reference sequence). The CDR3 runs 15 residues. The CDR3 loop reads CASSPHGRENTEAFF.

CDR3: CASSQDGREADTQYF. The chain couples TRBV4-3 to TRBJ2-3; checking the TCRdb D call of TRBD2 is not possible without DNA. This CDR3 has 15 residues. Germline assignment: CDR1 LGHNA and CDR2 YSLEER.

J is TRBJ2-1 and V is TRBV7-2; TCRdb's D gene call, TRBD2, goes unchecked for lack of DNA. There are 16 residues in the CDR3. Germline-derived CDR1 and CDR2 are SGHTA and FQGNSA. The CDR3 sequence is CASSLDGTSGSGEQFF.

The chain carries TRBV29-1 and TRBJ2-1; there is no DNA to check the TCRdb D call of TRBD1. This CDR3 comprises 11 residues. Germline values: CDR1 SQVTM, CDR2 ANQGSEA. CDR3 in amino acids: CSVELGTRGFF.

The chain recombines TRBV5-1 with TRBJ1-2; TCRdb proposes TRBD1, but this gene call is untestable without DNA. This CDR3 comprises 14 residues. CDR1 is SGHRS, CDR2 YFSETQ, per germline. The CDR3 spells CASSLGPHYYGYTF. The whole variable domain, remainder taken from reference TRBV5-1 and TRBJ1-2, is KAGVTQTPRYLIKTRGQQVTLSCSPISGHRSVSWYQQTPGQGLQFLFEYFSETQRNKGNFPGRFSGRQFSNSRSEMNVSTLELGDSALYLCASSLGPHYYGYTFGSGTRLTVV.

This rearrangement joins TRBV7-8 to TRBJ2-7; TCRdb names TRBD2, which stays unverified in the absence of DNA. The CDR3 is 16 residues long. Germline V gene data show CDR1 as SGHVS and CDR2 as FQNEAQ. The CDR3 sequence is CASSLAAGGGSYEQYF.

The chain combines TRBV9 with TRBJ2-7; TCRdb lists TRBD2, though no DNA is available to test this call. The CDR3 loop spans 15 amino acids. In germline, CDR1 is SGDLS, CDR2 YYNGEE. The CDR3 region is CASSPEGLANYEQYF. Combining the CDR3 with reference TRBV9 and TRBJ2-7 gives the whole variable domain DSGVTQTPKHLITATGQRVTLRCSPRSGDLSVYWYQQSLDQGLQFLIQYYNGEERAKGNILERFSAQQFPDLHSELNLSSLELGDSALYFCASSPEGLANYEQYFGPGTRLTVT.

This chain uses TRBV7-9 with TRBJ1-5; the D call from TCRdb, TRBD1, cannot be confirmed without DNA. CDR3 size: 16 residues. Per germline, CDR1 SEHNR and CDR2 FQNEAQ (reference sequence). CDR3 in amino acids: CASSRDRVGSNQPQHF.

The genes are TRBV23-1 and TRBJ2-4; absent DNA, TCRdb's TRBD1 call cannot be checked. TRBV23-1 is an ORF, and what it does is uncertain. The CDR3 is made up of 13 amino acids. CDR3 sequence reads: CASSHWGLDIQYF.

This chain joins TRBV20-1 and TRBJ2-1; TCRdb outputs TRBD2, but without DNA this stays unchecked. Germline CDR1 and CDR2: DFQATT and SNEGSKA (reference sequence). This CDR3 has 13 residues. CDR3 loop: CSANSGRSYEQFF.

The CDR3 region is CASSRILNTGELFF. The rearrangement uses TRBV7-3 and TRBJ2-2. The CDR3 totals 14 residues. Germline V lookup: CDR1 SGHTA, CDR2 FQGTGA.

CDR3 residues: CASNTLGGYTF. This chain joins TRBV6-2 or TRBV6-3 and TRBJ1-2. The CDR3 loop spans 11 amino acids. CDR1 and CDR2 (germline): MNHEY, SVGEGT.

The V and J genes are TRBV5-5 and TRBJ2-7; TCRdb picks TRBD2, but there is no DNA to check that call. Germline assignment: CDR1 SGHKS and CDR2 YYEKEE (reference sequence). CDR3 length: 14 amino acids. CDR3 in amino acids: CASSLGDFSYEQYF. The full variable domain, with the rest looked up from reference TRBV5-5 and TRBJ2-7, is DAGVTQSPTHLIKTRGQQVTLRCSPISGHKSVSWYQQVLGQGPQFIFQYYEKEERGRGNFPDRFSARQFPNYSSELNVNALLLGDSALYLCASSLGDFSYEQYFGPGTRLTVT.

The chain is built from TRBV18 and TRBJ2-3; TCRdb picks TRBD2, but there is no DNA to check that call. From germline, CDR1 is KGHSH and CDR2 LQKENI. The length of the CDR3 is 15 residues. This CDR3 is CASSPVLSRADTQYF.

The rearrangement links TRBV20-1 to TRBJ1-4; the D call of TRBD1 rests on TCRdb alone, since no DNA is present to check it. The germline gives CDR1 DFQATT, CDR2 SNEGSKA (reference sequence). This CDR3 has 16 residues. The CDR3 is CSAIPPGRATNEKLFF.

The CDR3 here is CSARSTPTYNEQFF. V gene TRBV20-1 combines with J gene TRBJ2-1. Germline V CDR1 and CDR2: DFQATT, SNEGSKA (reference sequence). This CDR3 has 14 amino acids.

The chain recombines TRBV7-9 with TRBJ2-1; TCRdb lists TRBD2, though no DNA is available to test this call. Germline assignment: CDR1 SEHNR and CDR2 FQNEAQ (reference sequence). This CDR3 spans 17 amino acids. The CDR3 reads CASSLRLADSSYNEQFF. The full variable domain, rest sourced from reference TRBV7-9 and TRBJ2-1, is DTGVSQNPRHKITKRGQNVTFRCDPISEHNRLYWYRQTLGQGPEFLTYFQNEAQLEKSRLLSDRFSAERPKGSFSTLEIQRTEQGDSAMYLCASSLRLADSSYNEQFFGPGTRLTVL.

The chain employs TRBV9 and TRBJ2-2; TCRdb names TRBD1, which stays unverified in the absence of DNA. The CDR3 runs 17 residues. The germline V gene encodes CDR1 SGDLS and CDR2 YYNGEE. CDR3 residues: CASSVRTGSVNTGELFF.

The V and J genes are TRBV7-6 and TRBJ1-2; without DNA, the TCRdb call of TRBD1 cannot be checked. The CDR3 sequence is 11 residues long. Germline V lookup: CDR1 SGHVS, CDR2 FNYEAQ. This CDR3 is CASPLGDGYTF.